Each of the 27 T cell receptor beta chains below was sequenced from the same sample in a study of T-cell reconstitution after alpha-beta-depleted transplantation in children. Construction of the TCRbeta library involved unique molecular identifiers. TCRdb recomputed calls from the PCR reads with MiXCR, one row per CDR3 protein. The repertoire holds 700,000 to 950,000 distinct CDR3 sequences, with around 15% as singletons. The sequences come from PBMCs, mostly from graft donor cells, collected 360 days after TCRalphabeta/CD19-depleted stem cell transplant. These TCRs come from a male patient between 5 and 17 years old who had a stem cell transplant for acute lymphoblastic leukemia, so the T cells may come from the graft donor.

In DNA form, the CDR3 reads TGTGCCAGCAGCCCTTGGACTAGCGGGAGTGAGCTCGAGCAGTACTTC. Amino acids: CASSPWTSGSELEQYF. This chain uses TRBV4-2 with TRBJ2-7, with 13 bases fitting TRBD2. Germline V gene data show CDR1 as LGHNA and CDR2 as YNFKEQ. Trimming took 4 bases from V and 6 from J; bases not matched to a gene: 9. The CDR3 sequence is 16 residues long.

The V gene is TRBV5-1, the J gene TRBJ1-2, with 7 positions matching TRBD1. Germline V gene lookup returns CDR1 SGHRS and CDR2 YFSETQ. This CDR3 region has 14 residues. J lost 4 bases, V lost 0 bases, and 3 bases had no gene match. The chain's CDR3 is CASSLAGQPYGYTF. The CDR3 DNA follows: TGCGCCAGCAGCTTGGCGGGACAGCCCTATGGCTACACCTTC.

The chain links TRBV5-1 to TRBJ2-7, with TRBD1 as a possible D gene (5 bases). The length of the CDR3 is 14 residues. Trimming took off 3 bases at V and 2 bases at J, with 12 bases between the two ends. CDR1 is SGHRS and CDR2 is YFSETQ in the germline V gene. The CDR3 loop reads CASSSDSLTYEQYF. The CDR3 nucleotides read TGCGCCAGCAGCTCCGACAGCCTTACCTACGAGCAGTACTTC. Looking up the rest from reference TRBV5-1 and TRBJ2-7 gives the full variable domain: KAGVTQTPRYLIKTRGQQVTLSCSPISGHRSVSWYQQTPGQGLQFLFEYFSETQRNKGNFPGRFSGRQFSNSRSEMNVSTLELGDSALYLCASSSDSLTYEQYFGPGTRLTVT.

The table lists this clonotype with a count of one. The chain carries TRBV9 and TRBJ1-4, with D tentatively TRBD1 (6 bases). Per the germline V gene, CDR1 is SGDLS and CDR2 is YYNGEE. This CDR3 is 15 amino acids long. The ends were cut back, 4 bases at V and 13 bases at J, with 23 bases in the middle. CDR3 sequence (DNA): TGTGCCAGCAGCCCCCAAGCCGGGAGGGGGGGAGGACTGTTTTTT. It yields the protein CASSPQAGRGGGLFF.

This clonotype has a handful of counts. The chain has TRBV12-3 or TRBV12-4 and TRBJ1-1, with TRBD1 identical over 7 bases. After removal of 5 bases from V and 5 bases from J, the junction contained 8 bases not matched to a gene. The CDR3 has 14 amino acids. For the CDR3, the DNA is TGTGCCAGCAGTCTACAGGGGAGCCGGACTGAAGCTTTCTTT. It translates to CASSLQGSRTEAFF.

The V call is TRBV27, the J call TRBJ2-7, with 7 bases fitting TRBD2. The CDR3 is 19 residues long. Germline CDR1 MNHEY, CDR2 SMNVEV (reference sequence). J was trimmed by 2 bases and V by 4 bases; bases with no gene match: 20. CDR3 DNA sequence: TGTGCCAGCAGTTCTCCGGGACGGAGAAGAGCGGGAATTACCTACGAGCAGTACTTC. Amino acids: CASSSPGRRRAGITYEQYF.

This clonotype has a count of ten or more. The V and J genes are TRBV5-1 and TRBJ2-7; D call uncertain. This CDR3 spans 13 amino acids. With 2 bases removed from V and 3 bases from J, the gap between germline ends came to 9 bases. Germline CDR1 reads SGHRS; CDR2 reads YFSETQ. The CDR3, as DNA: TGCGCCAGCAGCTTAGGACCAGGCTACGAGCAGTACTTC. Translation gives CASSLGPGYEQYF.

This clonotype was found a few times. This sequence joins TRBV4-2 and TRBJ1-1; no definite D call. The CDR3 length is 13 residues. CDR1 LGHNA and CDR2 YNFKEQ come from the germline V gene. The V gene lost 4 bases and the J gene lost 6 bases, with 12 bases spanning the gap. CDR3 DNA sequence: TGTGCCAGCAGCCGCGACATCGGGGCTGAAGCTTTCTTT. Amino acid sequence: CASSRDIGAEAFF.

V usage is TRBV6-1 and J usage is TRBJ2-4; 9 bases align to TRBD1. This CDR3 has 14 residues. CDR1 and CDR2 from the germline V gene are MNHNS and SASEGT. V was clipped by 6 bases and J by 7 bases; unmatched bases: 7. DNA of the CDR3: TGTGCCAGCAGAACCGGGACAGGGCTGAACATTCAGTACTTC. Translating gives CASRTGTGLNIQYF.

The table lists this clonotype with a few counts. The chain uses TRBV24-1 and TRBJ2-1; TRBD2 matches at 10 bases. Germline assignment: CDR1 KGHDR and CDR2 SFDVKD. Trimming removed 2 bases from V and 5 bases from J; junction bases left unmatched: 5. The CDR3 totals 16 residues. The CDR3 loop is CATSDSSGRMNNEQFF. The CDR3 DNA reads as TGTGCCACCAGTGATTCTAGCGGGAGAATGAACAATGAGCAGTTCTTC.

At least ten counts were recorded for this clonotype. The chain employs TRBV7-2 and TRBJ2-7; D unresolved. Germline-derived CDR1 and CDR2 are SGHTA and FQGNSA. There are 13 residues in the CDR3. The ends were cut back, 1 base at V and 3 bases at J, with 7 bases in the middle. Here the CDR3 reads CASSLVPVYEQYF. The CDR3, as DNA: TGTGCCAGCAGCTTAGTTCCAGTCTACGAGCAGTACTTC.

This clonotype has only a few counts. The chain carries TRBV7-2 and TRBJ2-7; no firm D call. Looked up from germline, CDR1 is SGHTA and CDR2 is FQGNSA. V gave up 1 base and J gave up 4 bases, with 8 bases separating them. The CDR3 has 13 residues. The CDR3, as DNA: TGTGCCAGCAGCTTAGTATGGCCTTACGAGCAGTACTTC. This gives the protein CASSLVWPYEQYF.

The genes are TRBV24-1 and TRBJ2-5; 7 bases match TRBD1. This CDR3 has 13 amino acids. The V gene end was trimmed by 9 bases and the J gene end by 2 bases; junction bases not matched to a gene: 5. Germline V lookup: CDR1 KGHDR, CDR2 SFDVKD. CDR3 residues: CATQGVGQETQYF. CDR3 DNA sequence: TGTGCCACCCAGGGGGTCGGGCAAGAGACCCAGTACTTC.

In its sample, this clonotype was seen a few times. J is TRBJ2-7 and V is TRBV20-1; TRBD2 aligns across 9 bases. CDR1 is DFQATT and CDR2 is SNEGSKA in the germline V gene (reference sequence). CDR3 length: 13 amino acids. The V gene end was trimmed by 6 bases and the J gene end by 5 bases; junction bases not matched to a gene: 8. The CDR3 loop is CSAPPSGANEQYF. In nucleotides, the CDR3 is TGCAGTGCCCCCCCTAGCGGGGCAAACGAGCAGTACTTC.

The sample holds many counts of this clonotype. Here the CDR3 reads CASSLEWLRQETQYF. The DNA of the CDR3 is TGTGCCAGCAGCTTAGAGTGGCTTCGGCAAGAGACCCAGTACTTC. The chain recombines TRBV11-2 with TRBJ2-5; D uncertain. This CDR3 is 15 amino acids long. V was cut by 0 bases and J by 2 bases, with 10 bases left in between. Germline V gene data show CDR1 as SGHAT and CDR2 as FQNNGV.

The V and J genes are TRBV7-8 and TRBJ1-5, with D perhaps TRBD1 (6 bases). Per the germline V gene, CDR1 is SGHVS and CDR2 is FQNEAQ. The V gene lost 5 bases and the J gene lost 0 bases, with 20 bases spanning the gap. This CDR3 has 18 amino acids. CDR3 DNA sequence: TGTGCCAGCAGCCCGGACGGGGGCCGCATGTATAGCAATCAGCCCCAGCATTTT. It encodes CASSPDGGRMYSNQPQHF. Supplemented by reference TRBV7-8 and TRBJ1-5, the full variable domain reads GAGVSQSPRYKVAKRGQDVALRCDPISGHVSLFWYQQALGQGPEFLTYFQNEAQLDKSGLPSDRFFAERPEGSVSTLKIQRTQQEDSAVYLCASSPDGGRMYSNQPQHFGDGTRLSIL.

This clonotype has at least ten counts. The chain is built from TRBV24-1 and TRBJ2-2; D possibly corresponds to TRBD1 (5 bases). The CDR3 is made up of 16 amino acids. The V gene's germline CDR1 is KGHDR and CDR2 SFDVKD. V was clipped by 2 bases and J by 2 bases, with 11 bases between them. The CDR3 bases are TGTGCCACCAGTGATTATGGGGCGAGCAACACCGGGGAGCTGTTTTTT. Encoded protein: CATSDYGASNTGELFF.

The chain is built from TRBV20-1 and TRBJ2-2, with D possibly being TRBD1 (6 bases). The ends were cut back, 3 bases at V and 3 bases at J, with 17 bases in the middle. Germline values: CDR1 DFQATT, CDR2 SNEGSKA (reference sequence). The CDR3 runs to 16 residues. CDR3 region: CSARPTGYGDTGELFF. The CDR3 DNA sequence: TGCAGTGCTAGGCCAACAGGGTACGGGGACACCGGGGAGCTGTTTTTT.

This clonotype was seen more than once but under ten times. The chain is built from TRBV3-1 and TRBJ2-1; 7 bases are a match to TRBD2. CDR1 and CDR2 from the germline V gene are LGHDT and YNNKEL (reference sequence). The CDR3 contains 19 residues. Trimming took 5 bases from V and 0 from J; bases not matched to a gene: 16. The CDR3, as DNA: TGTGCCAGCAGCTCAGATCGTTCCACTAGCGCCCACTCCTACAATGAGCAGTTCTTC. This translates into CASSSDRSTSAHSYNEQFF.

The chain recombines TRBV15 with TRBJ2-7, with D tentatively TRBD2 (7 bases). This CDR3 has 17 residues. Trimming shortened V by 1 base and J by 4 bases, and 20 bases separated the two germline ends. CDR1 is LNHNV and CDR2 is YYDKDF in the germline V gene (reference sequence). The CDR3 sequence: CATSRGGGTRSPYEQYF. CDR3 in DNA: TGTGCCACCAGCAGAGGGGGGGGGACAAGGAGCCCTTACGAGCAGTACTTC. Full variable domain (rest looked up from reference TRBV15 and TRBJ2-7): DAMVIQNPRYQVTQFGKPVTLSCSQTLNHNVMYWYQQKSSQAPKLLFHYYDKDFNNEADTPDNFQSRRPNTSFCFLDIRSPGLGDTAMYLCATSRGGGTRSPYEQYFGPGTRLTVT.

The chain carries TRBV3-1 and TRBJ1-5; tentatively, D is TRBD1 (6 bases). The germline gives CDR1 LGHDT, CDR2 YNNKEL (reference sequence). The CDR3 length is 20 residues. The V end was cut by 4 bases, the J end by 5 bases, with 30 bases between. In nucleotides, the CDR3 is TGTGCCAGCAGCCCCGCTGTGTCCGGCTTCTACAGGGTAAAGGATCAGCCCCAGCATTTT. This encodes CASSPAVSGFYRVKDQPQHF.

This clonotype showed up many times. Just one base apart from a much larger clone, this may be a read error. V and J are TRBV9 and TRBJ2-7, with TRBD1 identical over 11 bases. Germline CDR1 and CDR2: SGDLS and YYNGEE. The CDR3 sequence is 14 residues long. After removal of 3 bases from V and 3 bases from J, the junction contained 2 bases not matched to a gene. CDR3 region: CASSAGTGGYEQYF. CDR3 nucleotides: TGTGCCAGCAGCGCCGGGACAGGGGGCTACGAGCAGTACTTC.

V usage is TRBV6-5 and J usage is TRBJ2-7; TRBD1 matches at 7 bases. The junction had 9 bases not matched to a gene; V was cut back by 4 bases and J by 3 bases. CDR3 size: 15 residues. Germline CDR1 is MNHEY and CDR2 is SVGAGI. The CDR3 loop reads CASSLGQVHFYEQYF. The DNA for the CDR3 is TGTGCCAGCAGTTTAGGACAGGTTCATTTCTACGAGCAGTACTTC.

The chain recombines TRBV7-8 with TRBJ2-5, with TRBD2 matching over 8 bases. Germline V gives CDR1 SGHVS, CDR2 FQNEAQ. This CDR3 is 16 amino acids long. After removal of 1 base from V and 2 bases from J, the junction contained 6 bases not matched to a gene. As DNA, the CDR3 is TGTGCCAGCAGCTTAGAGGCTAGCGGGCTACAAGAGACCCAGTACTTC. Translated, it gives CASSLEASGLQETQYF.

This clonotype was found a few times. J is TRBJ1-1 and V is TRBV27; maybe TRBD1 (5 bases). This CDR3 is 16 amino acids long. Trimming pared 3 bases from V and 10 bases from J, leaving 24 bases between. Per germline, CDR1 MNHEY and CDR2 SMNVEV (reference sequence). DNA of the CDR3: TGTGCCAGCAGTTTTAAGCGTGGCAGGGCATACGGGGGAGCTTTCTTT. It yields the protein CASSFKRGRAYGGAFF.

The chain combines TRBV5-1 with TRBJ2-7; the D gene is possibly TRBD1 (6 bases). The CDR3 contains 14 residues. The V gene lost 1 base and the J gene lost 3 bases, with 11 bases spanning the gap. Germline V lookup: CDR1 SGHRS, CDR2 YFSETQ. The CDR3 sequence is CASSLNGQIYEQYF. The DNA of the CDR3 is TGCGCCAGCAGCTTGAACGGACAGATCTACGAGCAGTACTTC.

The chain links TRBV6-5 to TRBJ1-5, with unresolved D. CDR3 length equals 15 residues. From germline, CDR1 is MNHEY and CDR2 SVGAGI. Trimming pared 0 bases from V and 2 bases from J, leaving 8 bases between. CDR3 loop: CASSYSLGGNQPQHF. The CDR3 DNA reads TGTGCCAGCAGTTACTCGCTCGGTGGCAATCAGCCCCAGCATTTT.